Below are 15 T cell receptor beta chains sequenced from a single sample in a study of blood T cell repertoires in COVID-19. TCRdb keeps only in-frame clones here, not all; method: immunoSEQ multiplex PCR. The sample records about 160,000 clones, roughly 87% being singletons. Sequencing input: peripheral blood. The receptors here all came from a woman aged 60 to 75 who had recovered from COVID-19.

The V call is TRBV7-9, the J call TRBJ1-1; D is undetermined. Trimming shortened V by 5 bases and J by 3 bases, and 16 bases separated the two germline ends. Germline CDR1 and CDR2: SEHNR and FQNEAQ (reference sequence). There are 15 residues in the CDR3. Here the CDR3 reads CASSLLRVYDTEAFF. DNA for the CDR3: TGTGCCAGCAGCCTCTTACGAGTCTATGACACTGAAGCTTTCTTT.

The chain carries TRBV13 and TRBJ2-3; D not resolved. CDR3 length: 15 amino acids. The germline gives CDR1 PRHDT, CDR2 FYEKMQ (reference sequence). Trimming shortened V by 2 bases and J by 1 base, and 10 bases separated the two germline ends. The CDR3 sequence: CASSLPLAGTDTQYF. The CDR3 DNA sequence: TGTGCCAGCAGCTTACCGTTGGCAGGCACAGATACGCAGTATTTT.

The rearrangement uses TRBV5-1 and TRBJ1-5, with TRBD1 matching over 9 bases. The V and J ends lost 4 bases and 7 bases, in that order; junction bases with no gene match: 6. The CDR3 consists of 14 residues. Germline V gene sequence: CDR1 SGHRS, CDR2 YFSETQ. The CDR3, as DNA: TGCGCCAGCAGCAGGGGACAGGGAACACAGCCCCAGCATTTT. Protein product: CASSRGQGTQPQHF.

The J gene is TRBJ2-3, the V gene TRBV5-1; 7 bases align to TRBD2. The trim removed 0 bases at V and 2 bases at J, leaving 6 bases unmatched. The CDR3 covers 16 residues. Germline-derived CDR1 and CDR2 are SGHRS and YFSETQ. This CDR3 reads CASSLDPSGNTDTQYF. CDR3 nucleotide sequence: TGCGCCAGCAGCTTGGACCCTAGCGGAAACACAGATACGCAGTATTTT. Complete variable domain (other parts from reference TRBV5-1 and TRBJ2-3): KAGVTQTPRYLIKTRGQQVTLSCSPISGHRSVSWYQQTPGQGLQFLFEYFSETQRNKGNFPGRFSGRQFSNSRSEMNVSTLELGDSALYLCASSLDPSGNTDTQYFGPGTRLTVL.

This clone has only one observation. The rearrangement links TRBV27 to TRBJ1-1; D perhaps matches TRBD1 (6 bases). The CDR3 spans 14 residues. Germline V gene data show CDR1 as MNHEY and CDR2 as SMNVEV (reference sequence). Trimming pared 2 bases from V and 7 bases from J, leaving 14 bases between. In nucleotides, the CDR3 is TGTGCCAGCAGTTTACAGGGTCCACAGGGTGAAGCTTTCTTT. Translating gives CASSLQGPQGEAFF.

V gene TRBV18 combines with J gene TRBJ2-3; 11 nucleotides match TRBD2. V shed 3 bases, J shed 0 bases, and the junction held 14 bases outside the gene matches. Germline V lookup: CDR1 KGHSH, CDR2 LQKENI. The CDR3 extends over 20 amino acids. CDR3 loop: CASSPAAGASGGLSTDTQYF. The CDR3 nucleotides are TGTGCCAGCTCACCGGCCGCCGGAGCTAGCGGGGGGCTCAGCACAGATACGCAGTATTTT.

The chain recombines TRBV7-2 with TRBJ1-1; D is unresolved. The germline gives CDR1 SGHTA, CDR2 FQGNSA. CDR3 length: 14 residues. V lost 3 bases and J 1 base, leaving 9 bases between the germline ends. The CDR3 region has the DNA TGTGCCAGCAGCTTTTACACCGCGAACACTGAAGCTTTCTTT. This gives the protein CASSFYTANTEAFF.

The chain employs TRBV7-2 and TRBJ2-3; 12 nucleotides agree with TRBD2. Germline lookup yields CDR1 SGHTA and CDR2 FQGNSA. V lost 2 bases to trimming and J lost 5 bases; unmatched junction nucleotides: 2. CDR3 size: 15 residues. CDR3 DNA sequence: TGTGCCAGCAGCTTAAGACTAGCGGGGGTAGATACGCAGTATTTT. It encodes CASSLRLAGVDTQYF.

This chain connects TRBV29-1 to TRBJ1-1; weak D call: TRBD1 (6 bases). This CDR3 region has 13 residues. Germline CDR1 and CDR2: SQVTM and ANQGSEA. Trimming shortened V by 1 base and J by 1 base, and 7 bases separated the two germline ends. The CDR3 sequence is CSVEGGPNTEAFF. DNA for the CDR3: TGCAGCGTTGAAGGGGGGCCGAACACTGAAGCTTTCTTT.

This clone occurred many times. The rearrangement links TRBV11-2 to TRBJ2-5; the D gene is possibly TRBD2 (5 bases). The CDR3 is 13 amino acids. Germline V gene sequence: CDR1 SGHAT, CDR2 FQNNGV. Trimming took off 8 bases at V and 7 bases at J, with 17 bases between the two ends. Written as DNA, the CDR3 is TGTGCCAGCTCCTGGACTGGATCAGGGACCCAGTACTTC. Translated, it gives CASSWTGSGTQYF. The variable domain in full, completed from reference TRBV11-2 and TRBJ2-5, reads EAGVAQSPRYKIIEKRQSVAFWCNPISGHATLYWYQQILGQGPKLLIQFQNNGVVDDSQLPKDRFSAERLKGVDSTLKIQPAKLEDSAVYLCASSWTGSGTQYFGPGTRLLVL.

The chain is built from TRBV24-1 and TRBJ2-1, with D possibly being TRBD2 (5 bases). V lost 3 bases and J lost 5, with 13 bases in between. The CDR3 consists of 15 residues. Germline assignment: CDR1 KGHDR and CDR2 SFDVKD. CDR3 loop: CATSDPRTGNNEQFF. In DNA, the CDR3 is TGTGCCACCAGTGATCCCCGGACGGGAAACAATGAGCAGTTCTTC.

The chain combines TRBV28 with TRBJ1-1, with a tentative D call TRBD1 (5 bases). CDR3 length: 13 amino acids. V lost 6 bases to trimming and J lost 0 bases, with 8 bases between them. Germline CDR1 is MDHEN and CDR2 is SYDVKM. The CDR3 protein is CASRDRMNTEAFF. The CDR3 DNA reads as TGTGCCAGCAGAGACAGAATGAACACTGAAGCTTTCTTT.

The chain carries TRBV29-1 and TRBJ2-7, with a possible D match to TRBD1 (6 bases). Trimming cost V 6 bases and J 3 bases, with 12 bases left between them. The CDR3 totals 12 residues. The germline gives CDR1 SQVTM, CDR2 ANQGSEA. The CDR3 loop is CSVGKDSYEQYF. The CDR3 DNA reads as TGCAGCGTGGGGAAGGACAGCTACGAGCAGTACTTC.

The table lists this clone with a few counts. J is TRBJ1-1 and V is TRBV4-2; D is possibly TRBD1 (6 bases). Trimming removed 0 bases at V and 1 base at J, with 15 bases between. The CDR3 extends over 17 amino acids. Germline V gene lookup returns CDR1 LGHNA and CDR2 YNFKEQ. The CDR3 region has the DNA TGTGCCAGCAGCCAAGATCCCACAGGGCCCTCGAACACTGAAGCTTTCTTT. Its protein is CASSQDPTGPSNTEAFF.

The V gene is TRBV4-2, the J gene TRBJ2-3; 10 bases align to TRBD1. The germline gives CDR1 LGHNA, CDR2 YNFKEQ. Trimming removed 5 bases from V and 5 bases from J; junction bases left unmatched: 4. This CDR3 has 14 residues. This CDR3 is CASSSTGGLDTQYF. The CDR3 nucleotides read TGTGCCAGCAGCTCGACAGGGGGCCTAGATACGCAGTATTTT.